These 9 T cell receptor beta chains share one sample of origin, sequenced in a study of blood T cell repertoires in COVID-19. Assay: immunoSEQ multiplex PCR; the TCRdb copy retains only in-frame clones and omits some. The table shows fewer than 400,000 clones, with 88% occurring only once. Sequenced sample: PBMCs or T cells enriched from blood (not recorded which). The receptor source for this set is a man under 40 who had recovered from COVID-19.

The chain uses TRBV7-2 and TRBJ2-7; D not resolved. Germline CDR1 reads SGHTA; CDR2 reads FQGNSA. V gave up 1 base and J gave up 3 bases, with 7 bases separating them. The length of the CDR3 is 13 residues. The CDR3 spells CASSLVASYEQYF. The DNA of the CDR3 is TGTGCCAGCAGCTTAGTGGCTAGCTACGAGCAGTACTTC.

The rearrangement links TRBV10-3 to TRBJ2-5, with 11 bases aligning to TRBD2. CDR3 length equals 18 residues. The V and J ends lost 4 bases and 5 bases, in that order; junction bases with no gene match: 15. The germline gives CDR1 ENHRY, CDR2 SYGVKD. The chain's CDR3 is CAISGGRASGGNQETQYF. Here the CDR3 DNA reads TGTGCCATCAGTGGGGGGAGAGCTAGCGGGGGGAATCAGGAGACCCAGTACTTC.

The V and J genes are TRBV28 and TRBJ2-7; 7 nucleotides match TRBD1. V shed 5 bases, J shed 3 bases, and the junction held 10 bases outside the gene matches. Germline V gives CDR1 MDHEN, CDR2 SYDVKM. The CDR3 totals 15 residues. The CDR3 reads CASSLPGTAGYEQYF. CDR3 DNA sequence: TGTGCCAGCAGTCTCCCCGGGACAGCAGGCTACGAGCAGTACTTC.

The genes are TRBV11-2 and TRBJ1-5; D is unclear. This CDR3 region has 14 residues. CDR1 is SGHAT, CDR2 FQNNGV, per germline. The V end lost 3 bases, the J end lost 3 bases, and 9 bases lay between the germline ends. CDR3 sequence (DNA): TGTGCCAGCAGCTTCGCAGGTTCCAATCAGCCCCAGCATTTT. As protein: CASSFAGSNQPQHF.

The chain is built from TRBV6-5 and TRBJ2-2, with 11 bases identical to TRBD1. The trim removed 4 bases at V and 4 bases at J, leaving 5 bases unmatched. Germline V CDR1 and CDR2: MNHEY, SVGAGI. The CDR3 extends over 16 amino acids. The DNA for the CDR3 is TGTGCCAGCAGTTTTAGGGACAGGGGGAGCACCGGGGAGCTGTTTTTT. The encoded protein is CASSFRDRGSTGELFF.

The V gene is TRBV5-3, the J gene TRBJ2-7; TRBD2 matches 7 bases. TRBV5-3 is marked as an open reading frame, function uncertain. The CDR3 is made up of 11 amino acids. With 8 bases clipped from V and 7 bases from J, the junction kept 6 bases outside the gene matches. The CDR3 nucleotides are TGTGCCAGTTCGCGGGGGATGGAGCAGTACTTC. It encodes CASSRGMEQYF.

The V and J genes are TRBV10-2 and TRBJ2-5, with 7 nucleotides matching TRBD1. The CDR3 runs 14 residues. Trimming at V came to 3 bases and at J to 5 bases, leaving 6 bases not matched to a gene. The germline V gene encodes CDR1 WSHSY and CDR2 SAAADI. CDR3 bases: TGCGCCAGCAGTGACAACAGGGGTCTGGAGACCCAGTACTTC. Amino acids: CASSDNRGLETQYF.

This chain joins TRBV28 and TRBJ2-7; perhaps TRBD1 as D (5 bases). The length of the CDR3 is 14 residues. CDR1 and CDR2 (germline): MDHEN, SYDVKM. V lost 6 bases, J lost 6 bases, and 18 bases lay in between. The CDR3 DNA follows: TGTGCCAGCAGCCCATCAAAGGGGTCCGGCGAGCAGTACTTC. Residues: CASSPSKGSGEQYF.

The chain uses TRBV28 and TRBJ1-2, with 11 bases fitting TRBD1. Trimming removed 5 bases from V and 7 bases from J; junction bases left unmatched: 6. CDR1 and CDR2 (germline): MDHEN, SYDVKM. The CDR3 loop spans 14 amino acids. The CDR3 here is CASSAPDRGLGYTF. In DNA form, the CDR3 reads TGTGCCAGCAGTGCCCCGGACAGGGGGCTTGGCTACACCTTC.